This is a list of T cell receptor beta chains from one sample in a study of blood T cell repertoires in COVID-19. Data came from immunoSEQ multiplex PCR; TCRdb stores just in-frame clones and leaves some out. The data hold more than 60,000 clones, with approximately 90% observed a single time. The specimen sequenced was peripheral blood. The receptors originated from an elderly woman with active or convalescent COVID-19. Each CDR3 is given with its conserved first and last residue. The D gene is left open where the match is weak. Rows give clone size only sometimes, using once, few, many, or a class for an expanded clone.

J gene | V gene | clone size | D gene | CDR3 DNA | CDR3 protein
TRBJ2-3 | TRBV6-5 | - | - | TGTGCCAGCAATACAGGAACCTCTTCCACAGATACGCAGTATTTT | CASNTGTSSTDTQYF
TRBJ1-1 | TRBV28 | - | TRBD1 | TGTGCCAGCAGCTGGGGACAGTACAACACTGAAGCTTTCTTT | CASSWGQYNTEAFF
TRBJ2-7 | TRBV3-1/TRBV3-2 | - | - | TGTGCCAGCAGCCAAGCCGGCAGGGTCCACGAGCAGTACTTC | CASSQAGRVHEQYF
TRBJ2-7 | TRBV5-1 | - | - | TGCGCCAGCAGCGGAGCCGGGTCCCCAGGGAACGAGCAGTACTTC | CASSGAGSPGNEQYF
TRBJ2-2 | TRBV14 | - | TRBD2 | TGTGCCAGCAGCCAAGTGCAGCGGGAGGGGGTCTGGACCGGGGAGCTGTTTTTT | CASSQVQREGVWTGELFF
TRBJ1-6 | TRBV28 | - | - | TGTGCCAGCAGCCCTCTAGGGGCAAGCTCCTATAATTCACCCCTCCACTTT | CASSPLGASSYNSPLHF
TRBJ2-7 | TRBV7-7 | - | - | TGTGCCAGCAGCCCCACGACTGGCTACTCCTACGAGCAGTACTTC | CASSPTTGYSYEQYF
TRBJ2-5 | TRBV3-1/TRBV3-2 | - | TRBD1 | TGTGCCAGCAGCCAAGGTACAGGGGGCCAAGAGACCCAGTACTTC | CASSQGTGGQETQYF
TRBJ1-1 | TRBV28 | - | - | TGTGCCAGCAGGGCGGACAGACCGAACACTGAAGCTTTCTTT | CASRADRPNTEAFF
TRBJ1-4 | TRBV28 | - | - | TGTGCCAGCTGCCCCGGGAGGGCTAATGAAAAACTGTTTTTT | CASCPGRANEKLFF
TRBJ2-2 | TRBV19 | few | TRBD1 | TGTGCCAGTAGTATAGATGTTAGGACAGGGGCAGCCACCGGGGAGCTGTTTTTT | CASSIDVRTGAATGELFF
TRBJ1-6 | TRBV5-4 | - | - | TGTGCCAGCAGCTTGGGGGGCGCCGTGTATAATTCACCCCTCCACTTT | CASSLGGAVYNSPLHF
TRBJ2-7 | TRBV19 | few | TRBD2 | TGTGCCAGTAGTATAACTAGCGGACTCTACGAGCAGTACTTC | CASSITSGLYEQYF
TRBJ1-1 | TRBV2 | - | TRBD1 | TGTGCCAGCAGGGACAGGACCCTTAACACTGAAGCTTTCTTT | CASRDRTLNTEAFF
TRBJ2-5 | TRBV5-8 | - | TRBD1 | TGTGCCAGCAGCCCCGACAGGGGGCGACTTCGGGAGACCCAGTACTTC | CASSPDRGRLRETQYF
TRBJ2-7 | TRBV6-1 | - | - | TGTGCCAGCAGAGAAGTGTATAGCTCCTACGAGCAGTACTTC | CASREVYSSYEQYF
TRBJ1-6 | TRBV3-1/TRBV3-2 | few | TRBD1 | TGTGCCAGCAGCCCCGGGACAGGGGACGTGGGGCCCCTCCACTTT | CASSPGTGDVGPLHF
TRBJ1-5 | TRBV10-3 | - | - | TGTGCCATCAGTGAGTCAATCCAGACGGGGCAGCCCCAGCATTTT | CAISESIQTGQPQHF
TRBJ2-1 | TRBV5-6 | - | TRBD1 | TGTGCCAGCAGCTTGGGACAGGGAAGCAATGAGCAGTTCTTC | CASSLGQGSNEQFF
TRBJ1-1 | TRBV2 | - | - | TGTGCCAGCAGTGAACAGGGCAGCATGAACACTGAAGCTTTCTTT | CASSEQGSMNTEAFF
TRBJ2-1 | TRBV10-2 | - | TRBD2 | TGCGCCAGCAGTGCCGGGACTAGAGGAAACAATGAGCAGTTCTTC | CASSAGTRGNNEQFF
TRBJ1-2 | TRBV28 | few | - | TGTGCCAGCAGTTTAGCCCAGGGGGGCTACACCTTC | CASSLAQGGYTF
TRBJ2-7 | TRBV10-1 | once | - | TGCGCCAGCAGCGACATTTCCCGGGACGCCCTCCTAGTAAGCGGGTCTCCTCCTCCCTACGAGCAGTACTTC | CASSDISRDALLVSGSPPPYEQYF
TRBJ2-1 | TRBV19 | few | - | TGTGCCAGTAGTGCCGGGGGAGGCTACAATGAGCAGTTCTTC | CASSAGGGYNEQFF
TRBJ1-4 | TRBV19 | - | - | TGTGCCAGTAGTATAGAGGGACTGAACCTTAATGAAAAACTGTTTTTT | CASSIEGLNLNEKLFF
TRBJ2-3 | TRBV6-1 | - | - | TGTGCCAGCAGTGAAATACATCAGGGCCTCTATACGCAGTATTTT | CASSEIHQGLYTQYF
TRBJ2-1 | TRBV2 | - | TRBD2 | TGTGCCAGCAGGATGGGGACTAGCGCCTACAATGAGCAGTTCTTC | CASRMGTSAYNEQFF
TRBJ1-5 | TRBV15 | - | TRBD1 | TGTGCCACCAGCAGAGTAGGGGGCCCGGGCAATCAGCCCCAGCATTTT | CATSRVGGPGNQPQHF
TRBJ2-1 | TRBV6-5 | - | TRBD1 | TGTGCCAGCAGATCCGGGACAGGGGGCCTCAATGAGCAGTTCTTC | CASRSGTGGLNEQFF
TRBJ2-5 | TRBV5-5 | - | - | TGTGCCAGCAGCCCTCCTATGATGCAAGAGACCCAGTACTTC | CASSPPMMQETQYF
TRBJ2-1 | TRBV11-2 | once | - | TGTGCCAGCAGCTTACGGGTTCGGCGGGGACTCTCCTACAATGAGCAGTTCTTC | CASSLRVRRGLSYNEQFF
TRBJ1-3 | TRBV7-9 | - | - | TGTGCCAACAGCCTACAGGGAGACACCATATATTTT | CANSLQGDTIYF
TRBJ1-4 | TRBV5-1 | - | - | TGCGCCAGCAGCCCGGACGGGGAGATAGGAGAAAAACTGTTTTTT | CASSPDGEIGEKLFF
TRBJ2-2 | TRBV21-1 | - | - | TGTGCCAGCAGCAAAAACCACCACCGGTCGAACACCGGGGAGCTGTTTTTT | CASSKNHHRSNTGELFF
TRBJ2-3 | TRBV19 | - | TRBD2 | TGTGCCAGTAGTATGGGGCTAGCGGGGGGGGCAGATACGCAGTATTTT | CASSMGLAGGADTQYF
TRBJ1-2 | TRBV24-1 | - | - | TGTGCCACCAGTGATAGAGACAAGCTTTTAGTTCGCTACACCTTC | CATSDRDKLLVRYTF
TRBJ2-7 | TRBV11-2 | - | TRBD2 | TGTGCCAGCAGCTTAGGGAGTGGAGCGGGGTACGAGCAGTACTTC | CASSLGSGAGYEQYF
TRBJ1-1 | TRBV12-3/TRBV12-4 | - | - | TGTGCCAGCAGGCAGGGCACTGAAGCTTTCTTT | CASRQGTEAFF
TRBJ2-7 | TRBV6-5 | - | - | TGTGCCAGCAGTTACCGGGACTTCCACGAGCAGTACTTC | CASSYRDFHEQYF
TRBJ1-5 | TRBV6-6 | once | - | TGCGCCACCGGCCAGGGTCTTCAGCCCCAGCATTTT | CATGQGLQPQHF
TRBJ2-5 | TRBV9 | few | TRBD1 | TGTGCCAGCAGCGTAGGGCAGGGGGTAGAGACCCAGTACTTC | CASSVGQGVETQYF
TRBJ2-5 | TRBV7-6 | once | - | TGTGCCAGCAGCTTAGAGAGGTTTGGCAAGACCCAGTACTTC | CASSLERFGKTQYF
TRBJ1-3 | TRBV5-6 | - | TRBD1 | TGTGCCAGCAGCCGCCGGGACAGCGGAAACACCATATATTTT | CASSRRDSGNTIYF
TRBJ1-1 | TRBV5-1 | - | - | TGCGCCAGCAGCCCAAATCCCCAGGGGTTGGACACTGAAGCTTTCTTT | CASSPNPQGLDTEAFF
TRBJ2-7 | TRBV5-4 | - | - | TGTGCCAGCAGCCCAGAGACAGGCGCGGGCTACGAGCAGTACTTC | CASSPETGAGYEQYF
TRBJ2-6 | TRBV4-2 | - | TRBD1 | TGTGCCAGCAGCCAACGGACAGGTGATCTGGTTGGGGCCAACGTCCTGACTTTC | CASSQRTGDLVGANVLTF
TRBJ2-2 | TRBV10-3 | - | - | TGTGCCATCAGTACAGCGAACACCGGGGAGCTGTTTTTT | CAISTANTGELFF
TRBJ2-6 | TRBV5-6 | - | - | TGTGCCAGCAGCTTGCGTGGGCTCTCTGGGGCCAACGTCCTGACTTTC | CASSLRGLSGANVLTF
TRBJ2-3 | TRBV4-1 | - | TRBD2 | TGCGCCAGCAGCCAAGATCCTGGCCTTAGGACTAGCGGGGGTCGCACAGATACGCAGTATTTT | CASSQDPGLRTSGGRTDTQYF
TRBJ1-1 | TRBV10-3 | - | TRBD1 | TGTGCCATCAGGGGGGGTCTCCGGACAGGGGAAACTGAAGCTTTCTTT | CAIRGGLRTGETEAFF